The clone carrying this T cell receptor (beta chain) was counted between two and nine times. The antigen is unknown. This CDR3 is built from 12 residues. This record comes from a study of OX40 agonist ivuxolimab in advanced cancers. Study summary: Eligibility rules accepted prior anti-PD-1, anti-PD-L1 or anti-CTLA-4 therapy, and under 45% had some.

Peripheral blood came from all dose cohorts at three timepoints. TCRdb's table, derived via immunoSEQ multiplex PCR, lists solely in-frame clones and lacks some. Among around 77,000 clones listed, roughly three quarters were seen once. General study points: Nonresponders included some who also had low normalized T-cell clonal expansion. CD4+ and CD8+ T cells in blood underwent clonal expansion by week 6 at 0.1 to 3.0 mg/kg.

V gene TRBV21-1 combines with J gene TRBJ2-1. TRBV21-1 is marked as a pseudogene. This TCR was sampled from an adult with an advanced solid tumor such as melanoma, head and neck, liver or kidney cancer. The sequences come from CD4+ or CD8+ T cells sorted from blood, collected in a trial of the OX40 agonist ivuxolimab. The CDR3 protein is CASKFSRDEQFF. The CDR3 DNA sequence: TGTGCCAGCAAGTTCTCAAGGGATGAGCAGTTCTTC.